The 2 T cell receptor beta chains below all came from one sample that was sequenced in a study of radiotherapy plus CTLA-4 blockade in lung cancer. Sequencing used immunoSEQ multiplex PCR; TCRdb keeps in-frame clones, though not all of them. The repertoire holds about 49,000 clones, with roughly 81% as singletons. The sample here was peripheral blood, taken from a patient treated with radiotherapy plus ipilimumab. All receptors come from a human donor with non-small cell lung cancer whose response to radiotherapy plus ipilimumab could not be evaluated.

The CDR3 DNA sequence: TGTGCCAGCAGCTTGGTCGGGCTAGGAGGCGATACGCAGTATTTT. This codes for CASSLVGLGGDTQYF. This rearrangement joins TRBV7-9 to TRBJ2-3; a possible D gene is TRBD2 (5 bases). CDR1 SEHNR and CDR2 FQNEAQ come from the germline V gene (reference sequence). The CDR3 has 15 residues. V shed 3 bases and J shed 6 bases, with 16 bases lying between them. The complete variable domain, with remaining parts taken from reference TRBV7-9 and TRBJ2-3, reads DTGVSQNPRHKITKRGQNVTFRCDPISEHNRLYWYRQTLGQGPEFLTYFQNEAQLEKSRLLSDRFSAERPKGSFSTLEIQRTEQGDSAMYLCASSLVGLGGDTQYFGPGTRLTVL.

The CDR3 coding sequence is TGCAGCGTAGTCGGGACAGGCTCTGGAAACACCATATATTTT. This encodes CSVVGTGSGNTIYF. The chain employs TRBV29-1 and TRBJ1-3; TRBD1 matches 8 bases. The germline V gene has CDR1 SQVTM and CDR2 ANQGSEA. CDR3 length equals 14 residues. Unmatched junction bases numbered 4, after V lost 6 bases and J lost 0 bases.